These 13 T cell receptor beta chains came from one sample sequenced in a study of human T cells and chemical hapten exposure. A single record per CDR3 protein comes from TCRdb applying MiXCR to the RACE reads. The sample comprises just under 350,000 distinct CDR3 sequences, about 7% of which are singletons, and about 8% rests with the top ten. Time point here: patch test 1, 2 weeks after DPC sensitization. Treatment of the sample: therapeutic diphenylcyclopropenone sensitization with weekly scalp DPC. The sequencing here drew on whole blood, taken in connection with sensitization to the hapten diphenylcyclopropenone (DPC). The receptor source for this set is a woman aged 18-29 years with alopecia areata. Some clones in this sample may be carry-over from other donors' samples.

V and J are TRBV12-3 or TRBV12-4 and TRBJ2-4; weak D call: TRBD1 (5 bases). V was shortened by 2 bases and J by 5 bases, with 19 bases between the two germline ends. The CDR3 sequence is 17 residues long. The CDR3 nucleotides are TGTGCCAGCAGTTTACGGTCTGGCAGGGCCCTACAAAACATTCAGTACTTC. The encoded protein is CASSLRSGRALQNIQYF.

The V gene is TRBV20-1, the J gene TRBJ2-1; 11 nucleotides agree with TRBD1. CDR3 size: 14 residues. Germline assignment: CDR1 DFQATT and CDR2 SNEGSKA (reference sequence). V dropped 6 bases and J dropped 6; count of bases not matched to a gene: 7. CDR3 sequence (DNA): TGCAGTGCCCAGGACAGGGGGCTTCGCAATGAGCAGTTCTTC. This translates into CSAQDRGLRNEQFF.

There are a few counts of this clonotype. The rearrangement joins TRBV11-2 to TRBJ2-3; no firm D call. The CDR3 is 15 amino acids. V gave up 1 base and J gave up 2 bases, with 10 bases separating them. Germline CDR1 is SGHAT and CDR2 is FQNNGV. CDR3 protein: CASSLAVYSTDTQYF. Written as DNA, the CDR3 is TGTGCCAGCAGCTTAGCGGTCTACTCCACAGATACGCAGTATTTT.

This clonotype was found many times. This chain uses TRBV5-1 with TRBJ2-2, with TRBD1 identical over 7 bases. CDR1 is SGHRS and CDR2 is YFSETQ in the germline V gene. This CDR3 has 15 residues. Losses at the gene ends were 0 bases for V and 3 bases for J; bases not matched to a gene: 2. In DNA form, the CDR3 reads TGCGCCAGCAGCTTGGCTGACAGGGACACCGGGGAGCTGTTTTTT. Translating it yields CASSLADRDTGELFF.

This clonotype was seen more than once but under ten times. The V and J genes are TRBV6-5 and TRBJ2-2; D uncertain. Germline lookup yields CDR1 MNHEY and CDR2 SVGAGI. This CDR3 has 13 residues. Trimming stripped 4 bases from V and 2 bases from J, with 5 bases between. CDR3 sequence (DNA): TGTGCCAGCAGTTCTCCCAACACCGGGGAGCTGTTTTTT. It translates to CASSSPNTGELFF.

The rearrangement links TRBV6-5 to TRBJ1-6, with 8 nucleotides matching TRBD1. Losses at the gene ends were 0 bases for V and 0 bases for J; bases not matched to a gene: 4. The CDR3 is made up of 18 amino acids. Germline assignment: CDR1 MNHEY and CDR2 SVGAGI. The CDR3 here is CASSYSGQGNSYNSPLHF. CDR3 DNA: TGTGCCAGCAGTTACTCAGGACAGGGCAACTCCTATAATTCACCCCTCCACTTT.

This chain joins TRBV4-2 and TRBJ1-5; 9 bases map to TRBD1. V shed 1 base and J 4 bases; nucleotides not matched to a gene: 5. CDR3 length: 16 residues. Germline values: CDR1 LGHNA, CDR2 YNFKEQ. CDR3 nucleotides: TGTGCCAGCAGCCAAGGCCGGACAGGGGCTAATCAGCCCCAGCATTTT. It codes for CASSQGRTGANQPQHF.

V and J are TRBV4-3 and TRBJ2-2, with unresolved D. The CDR3 consists of 15 residues. Per germline, CDR1 LGHNA and CDR2 YSLEER. V was shortened by 0 bases and J by 1 base, with 6 bases between the two germline ends. The CDR3 nucleotides read TGCGCCAGCAGCCAAGATGTACTGAACACCGGGGAGCTGTTTTTT. This gives the protein CASSQDVLNTGELFF.

This clonotype was picked up a small number of times. This chain uses TRBV6-6 with TRBJ1-1; the D is unclear. Germline V gene sequence: CDR1 MNHNY, CDR2 SVGAGI (reference sequence). The CDR3 spans 15 residues. With 8 bases removed from V and 8 bases from J, the gap between germline ends came to 24 bases. CDR3 in amino acids: CASLNSGPGGGEAFF. DNA for the CDR3: TGTGCCAGCCTTAATTCCGGCCCGGGAGGCGGGGAAGCTTTCTTT.

There are a few counts of this clonotype. The rearrangement uses TRBV18 and TRBJ1-1; 8 bases line up with TRBD1. The V gene end was trimmed by 4 bases and the J gene end by 0 bases; junction bases not matched to a gene: 16. CDR3 size: 19 residues. Germline V gene data show CDR1 as KGHSH and CDR2 as LQKENI. This CDR3 is CASSLSRTGNFEMNTEAFF. For the CDR3, the DNA is TGTGCCAGCTCACTCAGCCGGACAGGGAACTTCGAGATGAACACTGAAGCTTTCTTT.

The rearrangement links TRBV7-2 to TRBJ2-3, with TRBD1 matching over 8 bases. The CDR3 loop spans 15 amino acids. V lost 9 bases and J lost 5; bases outside the gene matches: 13. The germline V gene has CDR1 SGHTA and CDR2 FQGNSA. The CDR3 sequence is CASRWDLTGEDTQYF. CDR3 DNA: TGTGCCAGTCGGTGGGATTTGACAGGGGAAGATACGCAGTATTTT.

This clonotype was recorded at least ten times. The chain carries TRBV4-3 and TRBJ2-2; D is unclear. Germline CDR1 and CDR2: LGHNA and YSLEER. CDR3 length: 15 amino acids. Trimming took 0 bases from V and 6 from J, leaving 11 bases between them. This CDR3 reads CASSQDNGRSGELFF. CDR3 sequence (DNA): TGCGCCAGCAGCCAAGATAATGGTAGATCCGGGGAGCTGTTTTTT.

The chain couples TRBV6-2 or TRBV6-3 to TRBJ1-2; a possible D gene is TRBD1 (6 bases). The ends were cut back, 6 bases at V and 4 bases at J, with 15 bases in the middle. Per germline, CDR1 MNHEY and CDR2 SVGEGT. The CDR3 contains 14 residues. The CDR3 sequence is CASRDQGPFYGYTF. The CDR3 region has the DNA TGTGCCAGCAGAGACCAGGGGCCGTTCTATGGCTACACCTTC.